The clone carrying this T cell receptor (beta chain) was found many times. Antigen specificity is unknown. TCRdb re-derived calls from the 5' RACE reads in MiXCR, one entry per CDR3 protein. The table has about 200,000 distinct CDR3 sequences, roughly 10% seen once; the top ten hold about a tenth. This entry belongs to a study of identical twins. The CDR3 sequence is 10 residues long. The germline V gene encodes CDR1 DFQATT and CDR2 SNEGSKA (reference sequence). V was pared by 6 bases and J by 5 bases, with 7 bases between. Study results and caveats: Among monozygotic twins, out-of-frame TCR alpha sharing exceeded what models predicted.

Sequenced input: memory T cells sorted from blood. The V gene is TRBV20-1, the J gene TRBJ2-5; D is uncertain. The sequence was collected from a man aged 45-65 years in good health. DNA for the CDR3: TGCAGTGCCTGGTGGGAGACCCAGTACTTC. It yields the protein CSAWWETQYF.